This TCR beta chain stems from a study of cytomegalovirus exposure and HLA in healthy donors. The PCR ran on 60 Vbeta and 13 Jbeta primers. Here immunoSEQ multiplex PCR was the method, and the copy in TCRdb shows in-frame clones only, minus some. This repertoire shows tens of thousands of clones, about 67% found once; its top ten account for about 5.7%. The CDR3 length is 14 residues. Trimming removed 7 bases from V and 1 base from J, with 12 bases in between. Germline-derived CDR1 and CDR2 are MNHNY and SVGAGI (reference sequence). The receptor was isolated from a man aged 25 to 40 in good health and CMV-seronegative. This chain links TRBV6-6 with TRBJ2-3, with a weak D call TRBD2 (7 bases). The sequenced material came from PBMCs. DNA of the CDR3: TGTGCCAGCATGAGGGGGGGCGGCACAGATACGCAGTATTTT. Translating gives CASMRGGGTDTQYF.